Listed below are T cell receptor beta chains from one sample, sequenced in a study of shared clonotypes between healthy human individuals. This table comes from immunoSEQ multiplex PCR, and its TCRdb copy is limited to in-frame clones, with some not included. The repertoire has about 1.1 million clones, roughly 80% of them found once; the top ten carry 0.89%. Sequencing was done on a sample of memory CD4+ T cells from PBMCs. All receptors come from a man aged 18-30 years in good health. Some clones in this sample may be carry-over from other donors' samples. The CDR3 runs from the conserved cysteine through the conserved F or W. A row's size may be missing; if present it is once, few, many or a size class.

CASSQGQAPDTQYF	TRBV4-1	NA	TRBJ2-3
CASSQIQADTQYF	TRBV6-6	once	TRBJ2-3
CASSLALAAGDEQFF	TRBV7-2	NA	TRBJ2-1
CATSGGGAGLLYEQYF	TRBV15	NA	TRBJ2-7
CASSEKSGITDTQYF	TRBV6-1	NA	TRBJ2-3
CASSHGNRGSNEKLFF	TRBV14	NA	TRBJ1-4
CASSLYSTSWRLF	TRBV7-8	NA	TRBJ2-1
CASSLVGAVGYTF	TRBV28	few	TRBJ1-2
CASSPSRGRDEKLFF	TRBV18	NA	TRBJ1-4
CASRSRRTTGELFF	TRBV7-3	few	TRBJ2-2
CASSLGPRPLSSYNEQFF	TRBV11-2	NA	TRBJ2-1
CASSSWGGLAGVTDTQYF	TRBV7-9	NA	TRBJ2-3
CASSLGVGFFETQYF	TRBV7-6	NA	TRBJ2-5
CASSLGAAGYTF	TRBV7-9	NA	TRBJ1-2
CASSLVGGLGETQYF	TRBV7-7	NA	TRBJ2-5
CASSWTEAGELFF	TRBV7-3	NA	TRBJ2-2
CASSPGLDSGANVLTF	TRBV5-4	NA	TRBJ2-6
CATSRGGRGAHTF	TRBV28	NA	TRBJ1-2
CASGLSGNYEQYF	TRBV5-6	NA	NA
CAWGRGLVGGTDTQYF	TRBV30	NA	TRBJ2-3
CASSLGRQIYEQYF	TRBV5-6	NA	TRBJ2-7
CASSYDDLNNQPQHF	TRBV19	NA	TRBJ1-5
CASSPSQGAQAEQFF	TRBV7-9	NA	TRBJ2-1
CAWSARGYEQYF	TRBV30	NA	TRBJ2-7
CASSKGQGANQETQYF	TRBV5-1	NA	TRBJ2-5
CASNPRTGAGANVLTF	TRBV5-1	NA	TRBJ2-6
CSTRQGSSYEQYF	TRBV29-1	NA	TRBJ2-7
CASSAGYNEQFF	TRBV9	NA	TRBJ2-1
CASSLGTGGNEKLFF	TRBV7-2	NA	TRBJ1-4
CASSPFPPGGNTIYF	TRBV6-5	NA	TRBJ1-3
CASSGPGLETQYF	TRBV5-1	NA	TRBJ2-5
CASSLGTAQETQYF	TRBV28	few	TRBJ2-5
CASRGAGQGAPFEQYF	TRBV28	NA	TRBJ2-7
CASSEVYRGLGYTF	TRBV6-1	NA	TRBJ1-2
CASSPNPGTGPGELFF	TRBV7-2	once	TRBJ2-2
CASSLWEETQYF	TRBV5-1	NA	TRBJ2-5
CASQIGVPVGTQYF	TRBV7-9	once	TRBJ2-5
CATSPRAQASGNTIYF	TRBV15	NA	TRBJ1-3
CASSQEGGLSTDTQYF	TRBV4-1	NA	TRBJ2-3
CASSYSGSPNEQYF	TRBV6-6	NA	TRBJ2-7
CASSFGGLAGRDEQFF	TRBV28	many	TRBJ2-1
CSVEEWTGKGETQYF	TRBV29-1	NA	TRBJ2-5
CASSGTSGSPGELFF	TRBV2	many	TRBJ2-2
CASSLRGEKLFF	TRBV19	NA	TRBJ1-4
CASRLAGGNTEAFF	TRBV6-5	NA	TRBJ1-1
CASIDVSSYEQYF	TRBV28	NA	TRBJ2-7
CASSSLRAGANVLTF	TRBV11-2	few	TRBJ2-6
CASSPVGGEYTGELFF	TRBV5-1	NA	TRBJ2-2
CASSPDSGPTQYF	TRBV18	NA	TRBJ2-3
CASTKNTGGTEAFF	TRBV27	few	TRBJ1-1
CASRQIAGGETQYF	TRBV7-9	NA	TRBJ2-5
CSVELSGTDTQYF	TRBV29-1	NA	TRBJ2-3
CASSFTKQASVGTQYF	TRBV11-1	few	TRBJ2-3
CASSLEGEQFF	TRBV7-9	NA	TRBJ2-1
CASRKDNTEAFF	TRBV2	NA	TRBJ1-1